This record concerns one TCR beta chain sequence. V gave up 10 bases and J gave up 7 bases, with 16 bases separating them. This CDR3 contains 13 residues. Germline CDR1 and CDR2: MNHEY and SMNVEV (reference sequence). These data are taken from a study of blood T cell repertoires in COVID-19. Produced via immunoSEQ multiplex PCR; TCRdb's table is partial and in-frame only. The sample has 100,000 to 150,000 clones, around 81% seen once; the top ten hold around 4.1%. The sequenced sample consisted of peripheral blood. V gene TRBV27 combines with J gene TRBJ2-2; a possible D gene is TRBD2 (6 bases). The origin of this receptor is a woman aged 45-65 years with acute or convalescent COVID-19. The CDR3 reads CAKTLATDGELFF. The CDR3 DNA is TGTGCCAAGACTCTAGCGACCGACGGGGAGCTGTTTTTT.